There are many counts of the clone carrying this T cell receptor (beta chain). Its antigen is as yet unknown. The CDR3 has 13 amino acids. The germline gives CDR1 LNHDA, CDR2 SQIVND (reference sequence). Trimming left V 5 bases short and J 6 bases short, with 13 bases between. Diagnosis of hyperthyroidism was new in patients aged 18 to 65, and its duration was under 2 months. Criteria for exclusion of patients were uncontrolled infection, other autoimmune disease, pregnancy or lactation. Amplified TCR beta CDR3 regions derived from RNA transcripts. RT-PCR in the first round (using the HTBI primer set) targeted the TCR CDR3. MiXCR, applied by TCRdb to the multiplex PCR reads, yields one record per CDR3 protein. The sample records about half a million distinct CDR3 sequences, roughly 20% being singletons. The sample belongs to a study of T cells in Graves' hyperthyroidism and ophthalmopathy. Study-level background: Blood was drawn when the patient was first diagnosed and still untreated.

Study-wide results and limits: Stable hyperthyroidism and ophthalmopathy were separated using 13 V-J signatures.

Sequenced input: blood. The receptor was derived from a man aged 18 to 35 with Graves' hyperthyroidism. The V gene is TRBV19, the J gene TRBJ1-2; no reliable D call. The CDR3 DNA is TGTGCCAGTAGTTACAGCGCTTTAGATGGCTACACCTTC. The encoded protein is CASSYSALDGYTF.